Following are 28 T cell receptor beta chains from one sample sequenced in a study of T cell responses to AZD1222 COVID-19 vaccine. Clones were sequenced by immunoSEQ multiplex PCR, and TCRdb holds only the in-frame ones, with some missing. The top ten clones hold 1.5% to 2% of a sample with more than 150,000 clones, nearly 95% of them seen once. The source was peripheral blood, collected 28 days after the second AZD1222 dose. The receptors were gathered from an adult who received the AZD1222 COVID-19 vaccine.

The chain combines TRBV18 with TRBJ1-1; D may be TRBD1 (5 bases). The V gene's germline CDR1 is KGHSH and CDR2 LQKENI. The CDR3 loop spans 14 amino acids. Trimming stripped 6 bases from V and 4 bases from J, with 15 bases between. CDR3 amino acids: CASSPRGASTEAFF. The CDR3 DNA reads TGTGCCAGCTCCCCCCGAGGGGCTTCCACTGAAGCTTTCTTT.

In nucleotides, the CDR3 is TGTGCCAGTAGCGCCCTTTTTAAAGATACGCAGTATTTT. This gives the protein CASSALFKDTQYF. The V gene is TRBV19, the J gene TRBJ2-3; no clear D gene. V lost 6 bases and J 5 bases, leaving 12 bases between the germline ends. The CDR3 has 13 amino acids. Per germline, CDR1 LNHDA and CDR2 SQIVND (reference sequence).

CDR3 residues: CASSVAEISQEQFF. CDR3 coding DNA: TGTGCCAGCAGCGTAGCTGAAATTTCGCAAGAGCAGTTCTTC. The chain links TRBV9 to TRBJ2-1, with unresolved D. Looked up from germline, CDR1 is SGDLS and CDR2 is YYNGEE. V shed 0 bases and J shed 10 bases, with 14 bases lying between them. This CDR3 is built from 14 residues.

The chain couples TRBV30 to TRBJ2-3; D gene uncertain. Trimming cost V 0 bases and J 0 bases, with 13 bases left between them. CDR3 length: 16 residues. Germline CDR1 is GTSNPN and CDR2 is SVGIG (reference sequence). The CDR3 DNA reads as TGTGCCTGGAGTGTACTTTTCGGGCTCAGCACAGATACGCAGTATTTT. Its translation: CAWSVLFGLSTDTQYF.

On this clone itself: Different DNA sequences within this sample yield the same CDR3. The chain couples TRBV18 to TRBJ2-3, with D uncertain. Per the germline V gene, CDR1 is KGHSH and CDR2 is LQKENI. CDR3 size: 12 residues. Deletions cut 3 bases from V and 2 bases from J, with 3 bases between. CDR3 region: CASSPTTDTQYF. For the CDR3, the DNA is TGTGCCAGCTCACCCACCACAGATACGCAGTATTTT.

This clone occurred once. CDR3 sequence reads: CASSPNSRGRDGYTF. The CDR3 nucleotides read TGTGCCAGCAGCCCAAATTCCAGGGGGCGGGATGGCTACACCTTC. This rearrangement joins TRBV5-4 to TRBJ1-2; 8 nucleotides line up with TRBD1. The V and J ends lost 4 bases and 6 bases, in that order; junction bases with no gene match: 11. Germline V lookup: CDR1 SGHNT, CDR2 YYREEE (reference sequence). The CDR3 has 15 residues.

The CDR3: CAWRGAGGPGSYNEQFF. In DNA, the CDR3 is TGTGCCTGGAGAGGGGCGGGGGGCCCCGGATCCTACAATGAGCAGTTCTTC. The chain combines TRBV30 with TRBJ2-1; TRBD2 agrees at 8 bases. V gave up 3 bases and J gave up 1 base; unmatched junction bases: 11. The CDR3 loop spans 17 amino acids. Germline V gene data show CDR1 as GTSNPN and CDR2 as SVGIG (reference sequence).

The chain uses TRBV10-2 and TRBJ1-2; D is uncertain. The CDR3 has 13 amino acids. Per germline, CDR1 WSHSY and CDR2 SAAADI. The V and J ends lost 0 bases and 5 bases respectively, with 7 bases between them. This CDR3 is CASSESLVYGYTF. CDR3 DNA sequence: TGCGCCAGCAGTGAGTCGCTCGTGTATGGCTACACCTTC.

The CDR3 DNA follows: TGTGCCAGCAGCCTCCACGCGGTCCAAGAGACCCAGTACTTC. Protein: CASSLHAVQETQYF. J is TRBJ2-5 and V is TRBV7-7; D unclear. Germline lookup yields CDR1 SSHAT and CDR2 FNYEAQ (reference sequence). The CDR3 covers 14 residues. V was cut by 5 bases and J by 1 base, with 11 bases left in between.

With regard to this clone: Other nucleotide sequences from this sample produce the same CDR3. This sequence joins TRBV18 and TRBJ2-5, with D perhaps being TRBD1 or TRBD2 (6 bases each). The V and J ends lost 6 bases and 4 bases respectively, with 12 bases between them. The CDR3 totals 13 residues. Germline CDR1 is KGHSH and CDR2 is LQKENI. CDR3 region: CASSPRGGETQYF. The CDR3 DNA is TGTGCCAGCTCCCCCAGGGGAGGAGAGACCCAGTACTTC. Supplemented by reference TRBV18 and TRBJ2-5, the full variable domain reads NAGVMQNPRHLVRRRGQEARLRCSPMKGHSHVYWYRQLPEEGLKFMVYLQKENIIDESGMPKERFSAEFPKEGPSILRIQQVVRGDSAAYFCASSPRGGETQYFGPGTRLLVL.

The chain joins TRBV19 to TRBJ2-1, with D uncertain. The V and J ends lost 4 bases and 9 bases respectively, with 10 bases between them. The germline CDR1 and CDR2 sequences are LNHDA and SQIVND (reference sequence). The CDR3 totals 12 residues. In nucleotides, the CDR3 is TGTGCCAGTAGTACGACCCCGGGTGAGCAGTTCTTC. Translation gives CASSTTPGEQFF.

This sequence joins TRBV18 and TRBJ2-5; 9 bases match TRBD1. The CDR3 is made up of 15 amino acids. The junction had 7 bases not matched to a gene; V was cut back by 6 bases and J by 2 bases. Germline CDR1 is KGHSH and CDR2 is LQKENI. CDR3 protein: CASSAGTGLQETQYF. Here the CDR3 DNA reads TGTGCCAGCTCGGCCGGGACAGGGCTTCAAGAGACCCAGTACTTC.

This CDR3 reads CASSLSGGVGNQPQHF. CDR3 sequence (DNA): TGTGCCAGCAGCTTGTCGGGGGGCGTTGGCAATCAGCCCCAGCATTTT. J is TRBJ1-5 and V is TRBV5-5, with a weak D call TRBD1 (6 bases). The ends were cut back, 1 base at V and 2 bases at J, with 13 bases in the middle. Germline V CDR1 and CDR2: SGHKS, YYEKEE (reference sequence). CDR3 length: 16 amino acids. The complete variable domain, with remaining parts taken from reference TRBV5-5 and TRBJ1-5, reads DAGVTQSPTHLIKTRGQQVTLRCSPISGHKSVSWYQQVLGQGPQFIFQYYEKEERGRGNFPDRFSARQFPNYSSELNVNALLLGDSALYLCASSLSGGVGNQPQHFGDGTRLSIL.

This chain joins TRBV5-4 and TRBJ1-1; 8 bases align to TRBD1. CDR1 is SGHNT and CDR2 is YYREEE in the germline V gene (reference sequence). The CDR3 is made up of 14 amino acids. V lost 0 bases and J lost 4; bases outside the gene matches: 2. CDR3 DNA: TGTGCCAGCAGCTTGGCAGGGGGCCCCACTGAAGCTTTCTTT. It yields the protein CASSLAGGPTEAFF.

The chain links TRBV27 to TRBJ1-6; maybe TRBD1 (6 bases). The V end was cut by 3 bases, the J end by 8 bases, with 11 bases between. CDR1 MNHEY and CDR2 SMNVEV come from the germline V gene (reference sequence). There are 14 residues in the CDR3. CDR3 in DNA: TGTGCCAGCAGTTTGGACAGCCGGGATTCACCCCTCCACTTT. Amino acid sequence: CASSLDSRDSPLHF.

This clone was observed once. The chain is built from TRBV28 and TRBJ1-6; D unresolved. Germline CDR1 and CDR2: MDHEN and SYDVKM. V gave up 3 bases and J gave up 9 bases, with 6 bases separating them. This CDR3 has 12 amino acids. The CDR3 loop is CASSFSFSPLHF. For the CDR3, the DNA is TGTGCCAGCAGTTTCAGTTTTTCACCCCTCCACTTT. The full variable domain, with the rest looked up from reference TRBV28 and TRBJ1-6, is DVKVTQSSRYLVKRTGEKVFLECVQDMDHENMFWYRQDPGLGLRLIYFSYDVKMKEKGDIPEGYSVSREKKERFSLILESASTNQTSMYLCASSFSFSPLHFGNGTRLTVT.

The chain carries TRBV9 and TRBJ1-2; D gene unclear. The germline CDR1 and CDR2 sequences are SGDLS and YYNGEE. Trimming cost V 0 bases and J 5 bases, with 14 bases left between them. This CDR3 contains 15 residues. CDR3 DNA: TGTGCCAGCAGCGTAGCTCTAGGCCCTGGGTATGGCTACACCTTC. Protein: CASSVALGPGYGYTF.

A few counts support this clone. This chain connects TRBV28 to TRBJ2-2; 7 positions match TRBD1. This CDR3 has 14 amino acids. The junction had 7 bases not matched to a gene; V was cut back by 11 bases and J by 1 base. Per the germline V gene, CDR1 is MDHEN and CDR2 is SYDVKM. The CDR3 DNA reads as TGTGCCGGAAGAGCAGGGGGGAACACCGGGGAGCTGTTTTTT. Amino acids: CAGRAGGNTGELFF.

The rearrangement uses TRBV4-2 and TRBJ2-2; 15 positions match TRBD2. After removal of 3 bases from V and 5 bases from J, the junction contained 4 bases not matched to a gene. CDR3 size: 17 residues. In germline, CDR1 is LGHNA, CDR2 YNFKEQ. The chain's CDR3 is CASSQGTSGGPTGELFF. The CDR3 DNA reads as TGTGCCAGCAGCCAGGGGACTAGCGGGGGGCCTACCGGGGAGCTGTTTTTT.

This clone was observed at least ten times. This chain connects TRBV11-3 to TRBJ2-2; 7 nucleotides line up with TRBD1. V shed 5 bases and J 5 bases; nucleotides not matched to a gene: 17. CDR3 size: 18 residues. Germline V gene sequence: CDR1 SGHNT, CDR2 YENEEA. This chain's CDR3 is CASSPSGSWTGGTGELFF. The CDR3 bases are TGTGCCAGCAGCCCATCCGGCAGTTGGACAGGAGGAACCGGGGAGCTGTTTTTT.

This chain uses TRBV7-2 with TRBJ2-1; TRBD2 aligns across 10 bases. Looked up from germline, CDR1 is SGHTA and CDR2 is FQGNSA. CDR3 size: 13 residues. The trim removed 0 bases at V and 10 bases at J, leaving 0 bases unmatched. CDR3 sequence: CASSLASGGEQFF. The CDR3 region has the DNA TGTGCCAGCAGCTTAGCTAGCGGGGGGGAGCAGTTCTTC. Full variable domain (remainder filled in from reference TRBV7-2 and TRBJ2-1): GAGVSQSPSNKVTEKGKDVELRCDPISGHTALYWYRQSLGQGLEFLIYFQGNSAPDKSGLPSDRFSAERTGGSVSTLTIQRTQQEDSAVYLCASSLASGGEQFFGPGTRLTVL.

The rearrangement joins TRBV5-4 to TRBJ2-2; D unclear. In germline, CDR1 is SGHNT, CDR2 YYREEE (reference sequence). The CDR3 loop spans 12 amino acids. Trimming stripped 2 bases from V and 3 bases from J, with 2 bases between. The CDR3 DNA sequence: TGTGCCAGCAGCTTCGACACCGGGGAGCTGTTTTTT. This translates into CASSFDTGELFF.

CDR3 sequence (DNA): TGTGCCAGCAGTTACTCGAGGTGGAGCAGGGATGGATTTAACCCTGAAGCTTTCTTT. This translates into CASSYSRWSRDGFNPEAFF. This chain joins TRBV6-2 or TRBV6-3 and TRBJ1-1; maybe TRBD1 (5 bases). V was pared by 0 bases and J by 6 bases, with 26 bases between. The CDR3 consists of 19 residues. Germline V CDR1 and CDR2: MNHEY, SVGEGT.

The rearrangement uses TRBV7-9 and TRBJ2-5; D unclear. The CDR3 totals 11 residues. Germline V gives CDR1 SEHNR, CDR2 FQNEAQ (reference sequence). The V end was cut by 4 bases, the J end by 4 bases, with 4 bases between. CDR3 DNA sequence: TGTGCCAGCAGCTCGACAGAGACCCAGTACTTC. It is translated as CASSSTETQYF.

V usage is TRBV11-3 and J usage is TRBJ2-5; unclear D gene. CDR1 is SGHNT and CDR2 is YENEEA in the germline V gene. With 2 bases removed from V and 5 bases from J, the gap between germline ends came to 12 bases. This CDR3 contains 14 residues. For the CDR3, the DNA is TGTGCCAGCAGCTTATACGGTAGGTCGGAGACCCAGTACTTC. As protein: CASSLYGRSETQYF. Full variable domain (outside the CDR3, taken from reference TRBV11-3 and TRBJ2-5): EAGVVQSPRYKIIEKKQPVAFWCNPISGHNTLYWYLQNLGQGPELLIRYENEEAVDDSQLPKDRFSAERLKGVDSTLKIQPAELGDSAVYLCASSLYGRSETQYFGPGTRLLVL.

The rearrangement links TRBV10-2 to TRBJ1-1; tentatively, D is TRBD1 (6 bases). V lost 3 bases and J lost 3, with 14 bases in between. CDR1 and CDR2 from the germline V gene are WSHSY and SAAADI. The CDR3 runs 15 residues. This CDR3 is CASSDTRGGYTEAFF. CDR3 in DNA: TGCGCCAGCAGTGATACCAGGGGAGGGTACACTGAAGCTTTCTTT.

The chain couples TRBV9 to TRBJ2-7, with D possibly being TRBD2 (5 bases). V was shortened by 0 bases and J by 3 bases, with 13 bases between the two germline ends. CDR1 and CDR2 from the germline V gene are SGDLS and YYNGEE. The CDR3 sequence is 15 residues long. The CDR3: CASSVGVAHVYEQYF. The CDR3 coding sequence is TGTGCCAGCAGCGTAGGGGTAGCGCACGTCTACGAGCAGTACTTC.

The chain joins TRBV4-2 to TRBJ1-1; a weak D match, TRBD1 (5 bases). CDR3 length: 19 residues. CDR1 LGHNA and CDR2 YNFKEQ come from the germline V gene. The V gene lost 5 bases and the J gene lost 1 base, with 26 bases spanning the gap. The CDR3 spells CASSSFAGGDPGTNTEAFF. CDR3 sequence (DNA): TGTGCCAGCAGCTCCTTCGCTGGAGGAGATCCGGGGACGAACACTGAAGCTTTCTTT.